These T cell receptor beta chains were read from a single sample in a study of tumor T cells in aggressive B-cell lymphoma. Repertoires were generated with immunoSEQ multiplex PCR, while TCRdb's copy carries only in-frame clones and drops some. The data contain about 3,500 clones, 94% of them singletons. Sequencing used tumor tissue. The receptors derive from an adult with diffuse large B cell lymphoma. Both conserved end residues are part of each CDR3. Fields, in order: V gene, J gene, clone size, D gene, CDR3 protein, CDR3 DNA. The D gene is left open where the match is weak. Expanded clones get a size class; other rows say once, few or many, or leave the size out.

TRBV7-9	TRBJ2-3	-	TRBD2	CASEDLAGPTDTQYF	TGTGCCAGCGAGGATCTAGCGGGGCCCACAGATACGCAGTATTTT
TRBV2	TRBJ2-7	-	TRBD2	CASSDPGLADYEQYF	TGTGCCAGCAGTGATCCGGGACTAGCGGACTACGAGCAGTACTTC
TRBV6-1	TRBJ2-1	-	-	CASRLDLAAGEQFF	TGTGCCAGCAGGTTGGACCTAGCTGCGGGTGAGCAGTTCTTC
TRBV28	TRBJ2-7	-	TRBD1	CASSLRAGQGYEQYF	TGTGCCAGCAGTTTAAGGGCGGGACAGGGCTACGAGCAGTACTTC
TRBV4-1	TRBJ2-7	-	-	CASSRDITYEQYF	TGCGCCAGCAGCCGGGACATTACCTACGAGCAGTACTTC
TRBV28	TRBJ2-6	once	-	CASSWASDSNSGANVLTF	TGTGCCAGCAGTTGGGCCAGTGACAGTAACTCTGGGGCCAACGTTCTGACTTTC
TRBV18	TRBJ2-3	-	-	CASSRGRTLTSTDTQYF	TGTGCCAGCTCACGCGGACGGACTTTAACTAGCACAGATACGCAGTATTTT
TRBV7-9	TRBJ2-2	-	-	CASSLRNRVTGELFF	TGTGCCAGCAGCTTAAGAAACAGGGTAACCGGGGAGCTGTTTTTT
TRBV28	TRBJ1-3	-	TRBD1	CASSSTRDRSENAIYF	TGTGCCAGCAGTTCGACAAGGGACAGGAGTGAGAATGCCATATATTTT
TRBV4-2	TRBJ2-1	-	TRBD2	CASSVGGTSAYNEQFF	TGTGCCAGCAGCGTAGGCGGGACTAGCGCCTACAATGAGCAGTTCTTC
TRBV27	TRBJ2-7	-	-	CASRLTRDKYEQYF	TGTGCCAGCAGACTTACGAGAGACAAGTACGAGCAGTACTTC
TRBV5-1	TRBJ2-2	-	TRBD1	CASSLAGTGVLAGELFF	TGCGCCAGCAGCTTGGCCGGGACAGGGGTTTTGGCCGGGGAGCTGTTTTTT
TRBV4-1	TRBJ2-7	few	-	CASSQSGSEQYF	TGCGCCAGCAGCCAATCCGGGAGCGAGCAGTACTTC
TRBV15	TRBJ1-2	-	-	CATRAGAGGYTF	TGTGCCACCAGAGCAGGGGCGGGTGGCTACACCTTC
TRBV5-6	TRBJ1-5	-	TRBD1	CASSLGTGDQPQHF	TGTGCCAGCAGCTTGGGGACAGGGGATCAGCCCCAGCATTTT
TRBV19	TRBJ1-5	-	TRBD1	CASSPLDRAVQPQHF	TGTGCCAGTAGTCCTCTCGACAGGGCGGTTCAGCCCCAGCATTTT
TRBV2	TRBJ2-7	-	-	CASTPHLTGSYEQYF	TGTGCCAGCACCCCACATTTGACAGGCTCCTACGAGCAGTACTTC
TRBV19	TRBJ2-1	-	-	CASNTGRGNEQFF	TGTGCCAGTAACACAGGGAGAGGGAATGAGCAGTTCTTC
TRBV7-8	TRBJ2-1	-	-	CASSSLRGDNEQFF	TGTGCCAGCAGCTCCCTACGGGGAGACAATGAGCAGTTCTTC
TRBV18	TRBJ1-1	-	TRBD1	CASSPRQGENTEAFF	TGTGCCAGCTCACCGCGACAGGGGGAGAACACTGAAGCTTTCTTT
TRBV29-1	TRBJ2-3	-	TRBD2	CSVGASGGTDTQYF	TGCAGCGTTGGGGCTAGCGGGGGCACAGATACGCAGTATTTT
TRBV28	TRBJ1-6	-	-	CASSLRGRNNSPLHF	TGTGCCAGCAGTTTAAGGGGAAGGAATAATTCACCCCTCCACTTT
TRBV7-6	TRBJ2-7	-	TRBD2	CASSPTSGSVYEQYF	TGTGCCAGCAGCCCCACTAGCGGGAGTGTGTACGAGCAGTACTTC